These T cell receptor beta chains were read from a single sample in a study of blood T cell repertoires in COVID-19. Measured with immunoSEQ multiplex PCR; TCRdb has only the in-frame clones, and not every one. The sample consists of about 86,000 clones, about 85% of them appearing once. Sample: peripheral blood. The receptor source for this set is a man aged 45-65 years with acute or convalescent COVID-19. The CDR3 runs from the conserved cysteine through the conserved F or W. D genes are given only for firm matches. Not all rows give a size; the values are once, few, many and, for expanded clones, a class.

V gene	clone size	D gene	J gene	CDR3 protein	CDR3 DNA
TRBV6-2/TRBV6-3	-	TRBD2	TRBJ2-7	CASSSLAGGYYEQYF	TGTGCCAGCAGTTCCTTGGCGGGAGGATACTACGAGCAGTACTTC
TRBV7-9	-	TRBD2	TRBJ2-3	CASSVLAGGFTDTQYF	TGTGCCAGCAGCGTTCTAGCGGGAGGGTTTACAGATACGCAGTATTTT
TRBV19	-	TRBD1	TRBJ1-6	CASSTLLQHSTGGVKSPLHF	TGTGCCAGTAGTACACTCCTACAACATTCCACAGGGGGCGTTAAGTCACCCCTCCACTTT
TRBV30	-	TRBD1	TRBJ2-1	CAWSRQGSRKQFF	TGTGCCTGGAGCCGACAGGGTAGTAGAAAGCAGTTCTTC
TRBV28	-	TRBD1	TRBJ2-6	CASNQQGLLVSGANVLTF	TGTGCCAGCAACCAACAGGGGCTCCTAGTCTCTGGGGCCAACGTCCTGACTTTC
TRBV28	-	-	TRBJ1-4	CASRNLQISNEKLFF	TGTGCCAGCAGGAATTTACAGATTTCTAATGAAAAACTGTTTTTT
TRBV19	-	-	TRBJ2-7	CASSRSGVNEQYF	TGTGCCAGTAGTAGATCAGGGGTGAACGAGCAGTACTTC
TRBV6-2/TRBV6-3	few	-	TRBJ1-2	CASSQTPTGFYGYTF	TGTGCCAGCAGCCAAACCCCAACAGGGTTCTATGGCTACACCTTC
TRBV30	-	TRBD2	TRBJ2-5	CAWRGLAGSETQYF	TGTGCCTGGAGGGGACTAGCGGGGAGCGAGACCCAGTACTTC
TRBV7-6	-	-	TRBJ1-4	CASSSPPKFGENEKLFF	TGTGCCAGCAGCTCCCCCCCCAAATTCGGTGAAAATGAAAAACTGTTTTTT
TRBV18	once	TRBD2	TRBJ2-1	CASSPVSGRNTYNEQFF	TGTGCCAGCTCACCAGTTAGCGGGAGGAATACCTACAATGAGCAGTTCTTC
TRBV28	once	TRBD2	TRBJ2-7	CASSLAGENYEQYF	TGTGCCAGCAGTTTAGCGGGAGAGAACTACGAGCAGTACTTC
TRBV18	-	TRBD1	TRBJ1-1	CASSPGQGPWTEAFF	TGTGCCAGCTCACCAGGACAGGGGCCGTGGACTGAAGCTTTCTTT
TRBV9	once	TRBD1	TRBJ2-1	CASSVLTGRGYNEQFF	TGTGCCAGCAGCGTCCTGACAGGGAGAGGCTACAATGAGCAGTTCTTC
TRBV28	few	-	TRBJ2-7	CASSTPSGTNYEQYF	TGTGCCAGCAGTACTCCCTCCGGGACAAACTACGAGCAGTACTTC
TRBV27	-	TRBD1	TRBJ2-1	CASSLFQGADEQFF	TGTGCCAGCAGTTTATTTCAGGGGGCCGATGAGCAGTTCTTC
TRBV7-3	-	TRBD2	TRBJ2-1	CASSSGLASYNEQFF	TGTGCCAGCAGCTCGGGACTAGCTTCCTACAATGAGCAGTTCTTC
TRBV27	-	TRBD1	TRBJ2-7	CASSYWTGRRPNEQYF	TGTGCCAGCAGTTACTGGACAGGCCGTCGGCCGAATGAGCAGTACTTC
TRBV14	-	-	TRBJ1-3	CASSHGTTGNTIYF	TGTGCCAGCAGCCACGGAACTACTGGAAACACCATATATTTT
TRBV21-1	-	-	TRBJ2-5	CASSIKSRTGVETQYF	TGTGCCAGCAGCATCAAATCTCGGACAGGGGTCGAGACCCAGTACTTC
TRBV4-3	-	TRBD2	TRBJ2-1	CASSQDRAGGSYNEQFF	TGCGCCAGCAGCCAAGATCGTGCGGGAGGGTCCTACAATGAGCAGTTCTTC
TRBV7-2	-	TRBD1	TRBJ2-1	CASSLEGQMYNEQFF	TGTGCCAGCAGCTTAGAGGGACAGATGTACAATGAGCAGTTCTTC
TRBV28	few	TRBD1	TRBJ1-5	CASSSSGGPLGQPQHF	TGTGCCAGCAGTTCGTCAGGGGGCCCCCTCGGTCAGCCCCAGCATTTT
TRBV25-1	-	TRBD2	TRBJ2-1	CASSLAGDLGFYLFF	TGTGCCAGCAGCCTAGCGGGGGACCTCGGGTTTTACTTGTTCTTC